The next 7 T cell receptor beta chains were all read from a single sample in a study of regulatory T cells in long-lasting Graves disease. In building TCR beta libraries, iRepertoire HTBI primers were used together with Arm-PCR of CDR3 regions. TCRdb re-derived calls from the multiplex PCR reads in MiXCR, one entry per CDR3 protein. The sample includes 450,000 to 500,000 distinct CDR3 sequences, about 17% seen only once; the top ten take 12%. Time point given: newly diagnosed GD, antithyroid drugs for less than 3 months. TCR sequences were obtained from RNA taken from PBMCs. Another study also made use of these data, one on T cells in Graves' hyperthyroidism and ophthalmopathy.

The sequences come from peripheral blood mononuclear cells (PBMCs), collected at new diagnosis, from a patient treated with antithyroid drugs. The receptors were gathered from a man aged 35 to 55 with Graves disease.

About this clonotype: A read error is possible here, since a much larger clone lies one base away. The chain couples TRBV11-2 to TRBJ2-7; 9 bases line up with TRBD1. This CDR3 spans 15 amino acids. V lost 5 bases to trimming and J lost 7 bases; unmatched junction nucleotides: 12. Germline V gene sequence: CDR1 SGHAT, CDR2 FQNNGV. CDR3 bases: TGTGCCAGCAGCCCAAGGACAGGGGCCTACAATGAGCAGTACTTC. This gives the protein CASSPRTGAYNEQYF.

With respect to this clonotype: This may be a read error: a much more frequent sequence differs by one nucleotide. In DNA, the CDR3 is TGTGCCAGCAGGAGAGTCGGCCCGGATTACAATGAGCAGTACTTC. Protein product: CASRRVGPDYNEQYF. The genes are TRBV28 and TRBJ2-1; D call uncertain. The J call is in doubt because the DNA end fits TRBJ2-7 better. Germline CDR1 reads MDHEN; CDR2 reads SYDVKM. This CDR3 is built from 15 residues.

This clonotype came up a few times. CDR3 coding DNA: TGCAGCGGGGGACTAGCGGGAGAGCAGTACTTC. It specifies CSGGLAGEQYF. The chain combines TRBV29-1 with TRBJ2-7; 13 nucleotides match TRBD2. Germline CDR1 is SQVTM and CDR2 is ANQGSEA. V shed 7 bases, J shed 7 bases, and the junction held 1 base outside the gene matches. This CDR3 spans 11 amino acids.

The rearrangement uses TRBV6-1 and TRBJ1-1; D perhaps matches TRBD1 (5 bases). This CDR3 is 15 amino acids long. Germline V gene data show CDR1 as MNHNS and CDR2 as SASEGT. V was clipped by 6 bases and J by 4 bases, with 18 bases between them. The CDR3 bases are TGTGCCAGCAGCCGAGCCCCAACAGGTACCACTGAAGCTTTCTTT. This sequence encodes CASSRAPTGTTEAFF.

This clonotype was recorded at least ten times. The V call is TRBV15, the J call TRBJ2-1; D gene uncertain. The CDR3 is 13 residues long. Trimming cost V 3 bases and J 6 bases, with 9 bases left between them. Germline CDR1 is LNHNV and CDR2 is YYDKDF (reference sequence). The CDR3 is CATSRGSGNEQFF. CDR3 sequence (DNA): TGTGCCACCAGCAGGGGATCTGGCAATGAGCAGTTCTTC.

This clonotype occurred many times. CDR3 nucleotide sequence: TGTGCCAGCTCACCAAAAGGGACAGCGGACAATGAGCAGTTCTTC. Residues: CASSPKGTADNEQFF. J is TRBJ2-1 and V is TRBV18, with 7 bases matching TRBD1. The V gene end was trimmed by 2 bases and the J gene end by 5 bases; junction bases not matched to a gene: 6. The germline CDR1 and CDR2 sequences are KGHSH and LQKENI. The CDR3 has 15 residues. Together with reference TRBV18 and TRBJ2-1, the CDR3 gives the full variable domain: NAGVMQNPRHLVRRRGQEARLRCSPMKGHSHVYWYRQLPEEGLKFMVYLQKENIIDESGMPKERFSAEFPKEGPSILRIQQVVRGDSAAYFCASSPKGTADNEQFFGPGTRLTVL.

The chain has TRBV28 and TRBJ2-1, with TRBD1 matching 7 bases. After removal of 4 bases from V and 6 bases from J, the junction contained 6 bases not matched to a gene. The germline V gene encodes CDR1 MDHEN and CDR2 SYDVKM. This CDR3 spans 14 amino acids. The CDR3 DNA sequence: TGTGCCAGCAGTTCTCCGGGACAGATCAATGAGCAGTTCTTC. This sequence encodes CASSSPGQINEQFF. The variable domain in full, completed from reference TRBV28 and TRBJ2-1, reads DVKVTQSSRYLVKRTGEKVFLECVQDMDHENMFWYRQDPGLGLRLIYFSYDVKMKEKGDIPEGYSVSREKKERFSLILESASTNQTSMYLCASSSPGQINEQFFGPGTRLTVL.